This T cell receptor beta chain was found in a study of liver allograft versus peripheral blood T cells. For the study at large: Repertoires of T cell receptors in transplanted livers were compared with recipients' peripheral blood repertoires.

This clonotype was seen at least ten times. Its target is unknown. TCRdb reprocessed the reads via MiXCR and lists one record per CDR3 protein. The sample lists about 6,500 distinct CDR3 sequences, over 15% occurring once. V was pared by 0 bases and J by 1 base, with 2 bases of the junction left unmatched. CDR1 is MNHEY, CDR2 SMNVEV, per germline (reference sequence). The CDR3 length is 15 residues. Study-level points and caveats: Reports indicated that T cell receptor repertoires inside liver allografts differed from those in peripheral blood.

This TCR derives from a human patient who had a liver transplant. Certain T cells may be donor cells from the graft. V usage is TRBV27 and J usage is TRBJ1-1, with 7 positions matching TRBD1. The CDR3 sequence is CASSLSWDRNTEAFF. The CDR3 nucleotides are TGTGCCAGCAGTTTATCGTGGGACAGGAACACTGAAGCTTTCTTT.